The subject of this entry is one T cell receptor (beta chain). It lacks a known antigen. No per-base quality is available; no much larger clone lies one base away. The data were taken from a study of shared clonotypes between healthy human individuals (dated by TCRdb to 2020 to 2022). A note on the overall study: The cohort comprised a couple of women and a few men aged 18 to 49 years. For each donor, CD4 naive and CD4 memory were each run on three plates, CD8 naive on two plates, and CD8 memory on one plate. The study deeply sequenced blood TCR repertoires of five healthy adults to estimate repertoire size and the extent of clonotype sharing between individuals. To increase sequencing depth and limit assay-specific biases, different laboratories used diverse techniques to prepare libraries and sequence TCR repertoires. Between about 0.85 and 9.5 billion PBMCs per donor were obtained by leukapheresis. What the work shows at the level of the full study, not this receptor alone: The small number of donors limited the genetic and exposure-history diversity represented. Compared with non-shared clonotypes, the clonotypes found in all four sorted-subset donors had higher generation probabilities. Based on pairwise subsampling, the degree of clonotype sharing among donors was expected to be affected by sequencing depth. Estimated clonotype richness was generally larger for naive than for memory subsets. Only blood was sampled, and tissue TCR repertoires likely differ from those in blood. Sharing across a handful of donors was observed for about 4.8% of naive CD4, over 3% of naive CD8, about 2.3% of memory CD4, and around 0.44% of memory CD8 clonotypes. Incomplete sequencing was indicated by rarefaction of sorted-subset datasets, despite the large sequencing depth.

Using the deep immunoSEQ assay, multiplex PCR amplified TCR CDR3 regions from genomic DNA. Extracted genomic DNA from each cell subset was distributed evenly across all wells of several immunoSEQ 96-well plates, and each plate was treated as a replicate. For sorted subsets, roughly 200 ng of genomic DNA, equivalent to around 31,000 T cell genomes, went into each replicate PCR. Purified libraries were quantified with a Qubit 3.0 fluorometer, sized on a Bioanalyzer 2100, and re-quantified with the KAPA Library Quantification kit. Every immunoSEQ 96-well plate was sequenced on a separate single-read 150-cycle Illumina NextSeq 550 flow cell. As for the original processing: Because the immunoSEQ output held only junctional sequences and lacked quality scores, the filtering could not match the filtering applied to full-length reads. To assign V/J genes and CDR3, sequences were annotated against IMGT germline references using PyIR, a Python wrapper for IgBLAST v1.9. Any read was removed if the V/J assignment was weak (E-value above 1e-6), the CDR3 was missing, or the read contained stop codons, out-of-frame junctions, or ambiguous translated residues. V3J clonotypes were defined by identical inferred V gene, J gene, and CDR3 amino acid sequence. To compute the percentage overlap between repertoires, the number of shared unique clonotypes was divided by the size of the smaller repertoire. Richness of each repertoire was evaluated using RTK rarefaction, the Chao1 estimator, and Recon v2.1 estimates of unobserved clonotypes. For all TCRbeta clonotypes obtained by the gDNA method from four donors, generation probabilities were computed with OLGA. As stored in TCRdb, this immuneACCESS dataset retains in-frame rearrangements with V and J assigned. A fraction of the clones does not appear; measured against another copy, unresolved V genes explain less than half of the discrepancy, and the remainder lacks a known reason. For V, J and clone size, that table is used; D and trimming come from the DNA. This sample gives some 1,900,000 clones in total; around 96% of them show up just once. The ten biggest clones cover approximately 1.2% of the sample.

CD8 naive samples were obtained by positive selection for CCR7 among CD45RO-negative cells, yielding a CD45RA+CCR7+ population from which TemRA cells were excluded. The donors were healthy, HIV-negative adults who had no recently reported acute infections or vaccinations. All donors were Caucasian adults living in Nashville, Tennessee, USA. Blood was obtained by leukapheresis, after which PBMCs were separated by Ficoll-Histopaque density gradient centrifugation and cryopreserved in liquid nitrogen vapor phase. Analytical flow cytometry was used to check the purity and quantity of each magnetically sorted T cell population. From each sorted fraction, genomic DNA was isolated and quantified by UV absorbance on a Nanodrop 2000c. Ends trimmed: V by 7 bases, J by 6 bases; bases unmatched to a gene: 10. Reading from cysteine to phenylalanine, the CDR3 counts 13 amino acids. Only the CDR3 portion is preserved as DNA: 39 bases, with reading frame beginning at the first base. Looking up the germline V gene yields CDR1 SQVTM and CDR2 ANQGSEA.

The origin of this receptor is a man between 18 and 29 years old in good health. Source material: naive CD8+ T cells sorted from blood. This sample's cell subset or site label indicates: CD45RA+CCR7+. The chain employs TRBV29-1 and TRBJ1-1, and 8 junctional nucleotides match TRBD1. The encoded CDR3 is CSARGQGSPEAFF. The sequenced DNA is TGCAGCGCCCGAGGACAGGGCAGCCCTGAAGCTTTCTTT. The CDR3 plus the reference TRBV29-1 and TRBJ1-1 genes for the other parts give the full variable domain: SAVISQKPSRDICQRGTSLTIQCQVDSQVTMMFWYRQQPGQSLTLIATANQGSEATYESGFVIDKFPISRPNLTFSTLTVSNMSPEDSSIYLCSARGQGSPEAFFGQGTRLTVV.